The next 7 T cell receptor beta chains were all read from a single sample in a study of shared clonotypes between healthy human individuals. Assay used: immunoSEQ multiplex PCR; TCRdb lists only in-frame clones, some missing. Of roughly 2,300,000 clones listed, 85% to 95% were seen once; the top ten hold about 0.36%. The sequenced sample consisted of naive CD4+ T cells from PBMCs. Subset here: CD45RA+ positively selected. These receptors all come from a man younger than 30 in good health. Some clones in this sample may be carry-over from other donors' samples.

The chain links TRBV29-1 to TRBJ2-5; TRBD1 is a possible D gene (5 bases). Germline V gene data show CDR1 as SQVTM and CDR2 as ANQGSEA. This CDR3 comprises 12 residues. Trimming left V 7 bases short and J 0 bases short, with 9 bases between. DNA of the CDR3: TGCAGCGGGGCAGGGTACCAAGAGACCCAGTACTTC. Protein product: CSGAGYQETQYF.

V is TRBV7-8 and J is TRBJ2-1; D is possibly TRBD2 (5 bases). V was shortened by 0 bases and J by 9 bases, with 12 bases between the two germline ends. CDR1 is SGHVS and CDR2 is FQNEAQ in the germline V gene. The CDR3 is 14 amino acids. CDR3 DNA: TGTGCCAGCAGCTTAGCCGAGGCGAGGGTTGAGCAGTTCTTC. Its translation: CASSLAEARVEQFF. The full variable domain, its missing parts supplied by reference TRBV7-8 and TRBJ2-1, is GAGVSQSPRYKVAKRGQDVALRCDPISGHVSLFWYQQALGQGPEFLTYFQNEAQLDKSGLPSDRFFAERPEGSVSTLKIQRTQQEDSAVYLCASSLAEARVEQFFGPGTRLTVL.

The V call is TRBV5-6, the J call TRBJ2-3; 10 nucleotides line up with TRBD2. CDR3 length: 16 amino acids. J lost 5 bases, V lost 3 bases, and 9 bases had no gene match. Germline CDR1 and CDR2: SGHDT and YYEEEE. CDR3 in amino acids: CASSSGLAVPGDTQYF. The CDR3 bases are TGTGCCAGCAGCTCCGGACTAGCGGTTCCTGGAGATACGCAGTATTTT.

CDR3 protein: CASSRLAGSQETQYF. CDR3 sequence (DNA): TGTGCCAGCAGCCGACTAGCGGGAAGCCAAGAGACCCAGTACTTC. The chain recombines TRBV2 with TRBJ2-5; 11 nucleotides match TRBD2. Per the germline V gene, CDR1 is SNHLY and CDR2 is FYNNEI. The trim removed 6 bases at V and 1 base at J, leaving 4 bases unmatched. This CDR3 spans 15 amino acids.

This chain uses TRBV5-4 with TRBJ2-7; possibly TRBD2 for D (5 bases). This CDR3 comprises 14 residues. The V end was cut by 4 bases, the J end by 4 bases, with 15 bases between. The germline V gene has CDR1 SGHNT and CDR2 YYREEE (reference sequence). The CDR3 sequence is CASSPEYGGYEQYF. DNA for the CDR3: TGTGCCAGCAGCCCCGAGTATGGCGGGTACGAGCAGTACTTC.

The rearrangement uses TRBV5-6 and TRBJ2-1, with D tentatively TRBD1 (6 bases). CDR3 length: 16 amino acids. CDR1 and CDR2 (germline): SGHDT, YYEEEE. V was trimmed by 4 bases and J by 3 bases, leaving 17 bases between them. CDR3 sequence (DNA): TGTGCCAGCAGCCAAAATTCAGGGGCTTTCTACAATGAGCAGTTCTTC. Its translation: CASSQNSGAFYNEQFF.

CDR3 DNA sequence: TGCGCCAGCAGCTTGGTGGTGGGGCAAGCTGATACGCAGTATTTT. Its translation is CASSLVVGQADTQYF. The V call is TRBV5-1, the J call TRBJ2-3, with D perhaps matching TRBD1 (5 bases). Germline CDR1 and CDR2: SGHRS and YFSETQ. The V and J ends lost 0 bases and 6 bases respectively, with 14 bases between them. The CDR3 extends over 15 amino acids.